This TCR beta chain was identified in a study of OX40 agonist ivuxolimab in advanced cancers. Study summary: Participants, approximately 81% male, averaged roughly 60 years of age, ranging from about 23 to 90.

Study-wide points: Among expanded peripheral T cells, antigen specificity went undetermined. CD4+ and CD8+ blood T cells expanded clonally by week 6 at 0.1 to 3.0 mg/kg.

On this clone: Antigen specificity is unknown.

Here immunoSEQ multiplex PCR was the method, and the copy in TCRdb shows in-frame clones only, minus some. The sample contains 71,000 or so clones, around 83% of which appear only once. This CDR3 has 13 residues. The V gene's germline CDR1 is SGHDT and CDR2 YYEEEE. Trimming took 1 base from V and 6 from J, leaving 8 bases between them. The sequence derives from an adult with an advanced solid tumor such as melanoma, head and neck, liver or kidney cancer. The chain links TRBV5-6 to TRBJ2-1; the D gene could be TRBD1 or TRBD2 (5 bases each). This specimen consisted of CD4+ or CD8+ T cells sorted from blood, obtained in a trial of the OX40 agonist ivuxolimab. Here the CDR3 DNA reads TGTGCCAGCAGCTTGTGGGGGATCAATGAGCAGTTCTTC. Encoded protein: CASSLWGINEQFF.